The 14 T cell receptor beta chains reported below all come from one sample, sequenced in a study of OX40 agonist ivuxolimab in advanced cancers. The data were produced by immunoSEQ multiplex PCR, yet TCRdb's version contains in-frame clones alone and is incomplete. The sample gives over 75,000 clones, 91% of which show up once; roughly 9.3% is in the top ten. The specimen was CD4+ or CD8+ T cells sorted from blood, collected in a trial of the OX40 agonist ivuxolimab. These receptors were collected from an adult with an advanced solid tumor such as melanoma, head and neck, liver or kidney cancer.

This chain joins TRBV27 and TRBJ1-5; 9 positions match TRBD1. The CDR3 runs to 14 residues. V lost 5 bases, J lost 4 bases, and 3 bases stayed unmatched. The germline V gene has CDR1 MNHEY and CDR2 SMNVEV (reference sequence). CDR3 loop: CASSAGQGNQPQHF. In DNA, the CDR3 is TGTGCCAGCAGTGCGGGACAGGGAAATCAGCCCCAGCATTTT.

The rearrangement uses TRBV5-5 and TRBJ1-3; possible D gene TRBD1, 5 bases. The CDR3 is made up of 15 amino acids. The V gene's germline CDR1 is SGHKS and CDR2 YYEKEE (reference sequence). Trimming shortened V by 0 bases and J by 0 bases, and 7 bases separated the two germline ends. The CDR3 nucleotides read TGTGCCAGCAGCTTGGACAGGCACTCTGGAAACACCATATATTTT. Its protein is CASSLDRHSGNTIYF. The full variable domain, completed using reference TRBV5-5 and TRBJ1-3, is DAGVTQSPTHLIKTRGQQVTLRCSPISGHKSVSWYQQVLGQGPQFIFQYYEKEERGRGNFPDRFSARQFPNYSSELNVNALLLGDSALYLCASSLDRHSGNTIYFGEGSWLTVV.

This chain joins TRBV4-1 and TRBJ1-4; the D gene is possibly TRBD1 (6 bases). This CDR3 is 14 amino acids long. Trimming took 2 bases from V and 7 from J, leaving 11 bases between them. Germline CDR1 and CDR2: MGHRA and YSYEKL. In nucleotides, the CDR3 is TGCGCCAGCAGCCAAAGACAGGACGCTGAAAAACTGTTTTTT. This encodes CASSQRQDAEKLFF.

The count of this clone is one. The gene calls are TRBV5-1 and TRBJ2-2; tentatively, D is TRBD1 (5 bases). The CDR3 runs 17 residues. The V end lost 4 bases, the J end lost 10 bases, and 26 bases lay between the germline ends. From germline, CDR1 is SGHRS and CDR2 YFSETQ. The CDR3 DNA is TGCGCCAGCAGCCAGTCGCAGGGTTCGAGCGCTTTTATGGAGCTGTTTTTT. Protein: CASSQSQGSSAFMELFF.

The CDR3 DNA follows: TGTGCCAGCTCACGTACGGGACAGGGGAATCAGCCCCAGCATTTT. Protein sequence: CASSRTGQGNQPQHF. The chain combines TRBV18 with TRBJ1-5; TRBD1 matches at 10 bases. CDR3 length: 15 amino acids. V shed 4 bases and J 4 bases; nucleotides not matched to a gene: 4. CDR1 and CDR2 (germline): KGHSH, LQKENI.

The chain joins TRBV7-9 to TRBJ2-1; no firm D call. Per the germline V gene, CDR1 is SEHNR and CDR2 is FQNEAQ (reference sequence). CDR3 length equals 15 residues. V was trimmed by 2 bases and J by 8 bases, leaving 16 bases between them. The CDR3 coding sequence is TGTGCCAGCAGCTTAAAGGGAAGGACGGATGATGAGCAGTTCTTC. It is translated as CASSLKGRTDDEQFF.

The chain recombines TRBV5-1 with TRBJ1-1; D is uncertain. Germline lookup yields CDR1 SGHRS and CDR2 YFSETQ. The CDR3 extends over 13 amino acids. Trimming cost V 5 bases and J 6 bases, with 14 bases left between them. CDR3 in DNA: TGCGCCAGCAGTGAGGACTTGATTGCTGAAGCTTTCTTT. Its protein is CASSEDLIAEAFF.

The J gene is TRBJ1-1, the V gene TRBV30, with D possibly matching TRBD1 (5 bases). The V and J ends lost 1 base and 0 bases respectively, with 9 bases between them. The germline CDR1 and CDR2 sequences are GTSNPN and SVGIG (reference sequence). The CDR3 sequence is 14 residues long. CDR3: CAWSAGLMNTEAFF. CDR3 in DNA: TGTGCCTGGAGTGCAGGGCTAATGAACACTGAAGCTTTCTTT.

This clone was seen more than once but under ten times. The chain is built from TRBV4-1 and TRBJ2-1; D may be TRBD2 (6 bases). This CDR3 has 13 residues. Deletions cut 0 bases from V and 11 bases from J, with 11 bases between. Germline V gene data show CDR1 as MGHRA and CDR2 as YSYEKL. CDR3 in DNA: TGCGCCAGCAGCCAAGATCACGGACTACAGCAGTTCTTC. It is translated as CASSQDHGLQQFF.

This sequence joins TRBV2 and TRBJ2-5, with no clear D. The ends were cut back, 10 bases at V and 3 bases at J, with 15 bases in the middle. CDR3 length: 13 residues. Germline lookup yields CDR1 SNHLY and CDR2 FYNNEI. CDR3 bases: TGTGCCAACTCCTTGACAATTGAAGAGACCCAGTACTTC. It translates to CANSLTIEETQYF.

J is TRBJ1-1 and V is TRBV7-9, with 9 bases aligning to TRBD1. Trimming removed 5 bases from V and 10 bases from J; junction bases left unmatched: 5. From germline, CDR1 is SEHNR and CDR2 FQNEAQ (reference sequence). This CDR3 comprises 12 residues. CDR3 in amino acids: CASSRGQGGAFF. The CDR3 DNA is TGTGCCAGCAGCCGGGGACAGGGAGGAGCTTTCTTT.

The chain couples TRBV2 to TRBJ2-2, with D uncertain. Germline assignment: CDR1 SNHLY and CDR2 FYNNEI. Trimming took 6 bases from V and 6 from J, leaving 2 bases between them. This CDR3 spans 10 amino acids. CDR3 sequence: CASRAGELFF. The DNA for the CDR3 is TGTGCCAGCAGGGCCGGGGAGCTGTTTTTT.

The chain combines TRBV5-6 with TRBJ1-4, with D tentatively TRBD1 (6 bases). CDR3 length equals 15 residues. With 2 bases removed from V and 5 bases from J, the gap between germline ends came to 13 bases. Germline-derived CDR1 and CDR2 are SGHDT and YYEEEE. In nucleotides, the CDR3 is TGTGCCAGCAGCTTTCCCAGGGGTAGGAATGAAAAACTGTTTTTT. Its translation is CASSFPRGRNEKLFF.

The CDR3 reads CASSQEVRGRRDTQYF. In DNA form, the CDR3 reads TGCGCCAGCAGCCAAGAAGTCAGGGGGCGCAGGGATACGCAGTATTTT. The chain joins TRBV4-1 to TRBJ2-3, with TRBD1 identical over 8 bases. V was clipped by 0 bases and J by 6 bases; unmatched bases: 8. Germline loops: CDR1 MGHRA, CDR2 YSYEKL. The CDR3 is 16 amino acids.